This T cell receptor beta chain was sequenced for a study of blood T cell repertoires in COVID-19. Whole-study context: Both acute and convalescent COVID-19 samples were obtained from the United States, Italy and Spain.

Germline V gene data show CDR1 as LGHDT and CDR2 as YNNKEL (reference sequence). This CDR3 is 16 amino acids long. V trimming: 1 base; J trimming: 5 bases; junction bases outside the gene matches: 3. Repertoires were generated with immunoSEQ multiplex PCR, while TCRdb's copy carries only in-frame clones and drops some. The sample lists tens of thousands of clones; roughly nine tenths were seen once. V gene TRBV3-1 (or the pseudogene TRBV3-2) combines with J gene TRBJ2-5, with 14 bases lining up with TRBD2. What was sequenced was peripheral blood. The sequence was collected from a man between 40 and 49 years old with COVID-19, enrolled during active disease. The CDR3 reads CASSQGLAGGYETQYF. CDR3 nucleotides: TGTGCCAGCAGCCAAGGACTAGCGGGGGGGTACGAGACCCAGTACTTC.